This T cell receptor (beta chain) was documented in a study of human T cells and chemical hapten exposure. Germline V CDR1 and CDR2: SGHAT, FQNNGV. CDR3 size: 15 residues. V lost 4 bases to trimming and J lost 5 bases; unmatched junction nucleotides: 6. Concerning this clonotype: Its cognate antigen is unknown.

TCRdb re-analysed the RACE reads in MiXCR, keeping a single row per CDR3 protein. The sample has 80,000 to 95,000 distinct CDR3 sequences, roughly a tenth seen once. The time point: pre-sensitization, week 0. Described treatment: therapeutic diphenylcyclopropenone sensitization with weekly scalp DPC. Study-wide results and limits: Having alopecia, the donors may differ immunologically from healthy people.

Sequencing used whole blood, obtained in connection with sensitization to the hapten diphenylcyclopropenone (DPC). The clonotype originates from a woman aged 40-49 years with alopecia areata. Some clones in this sample may be carry-over from other donors' samples. The V and J genes are TRBV11-2 and TRBJ2-3, with 10 bases fitting TRBD2. The CDR3 DNA follows: TGTGCCAGCAGCTCCCTAGCGGGGGAGATAGATACGCAGTATTTT. This sequence encodes CASSSLAGEIDTQYF.